Sequencing of this T cell receptor (beta chain) was carried out in a study of cytomegalovirus exposure and HLA in healthy donors. Study as a whole: Early on, a data release was issued that held 80 million or so unique TCRs from HLA-typed donors. Of the donors genotyped, 300 to 500 in all, about 82% fell in the Caucasian-associated ancestry cluster. Regarding the study as a whole: Later on, a genetic analysis was performed. It linked a missense variant in DCLRE1C with V- and J-gene trimming of TCR beta. For most TCR beta V segments, an earlier analysis put the productive rate at about 87% or about 30% of the time.

The PCR used 60 Vbeta and 13 Jbeta primers. TCRdb's table, derived via immunoSEQ multiplex PCR, lists solely in-frame clones and lacks some. The sample lists 170,000 or so clones, roughly 84% occurring once. The CDR3 is 14 amino acids. Germline loops: CDR1 LNHNV, CDR2 YYDKDF (reference sequence). V shed 6 bases and J shed 7 bases, with 15 bases lying between them. Regarding this clone: The antigen remains undetermined.

The receptor was isolated from a boy younger than 10 in good health and CMV-seronegative. V is TRBV15 and J is TRBJ1-4, with D hard to call. Sequences were obtained from PBMCs. The chain's CDR3 is CATRATLTGEKLFF. For the CDR3, the DNA is TGTGCCACCAGAGCTACCCTTACGGGTGAAAAACTGTTTTTT.